This entry lists 21 T cell receptor beta chains sequenced from one sample in a study of CD8 T cells in ankylosing spondylitis. Notes on the study in general: Typical of ankylosing spondylitis blood, it appeared, was a TCR beta motif of several highly homologous variants.

No antigens are known for them. A single record per CDR3 protein comes from TCRdb applying MiXCR to the 5' RACE reads. The sample has around 890,000 distinct CDR3 sequences; approximately 10% are singletons. Sequenced: blood, either unsorted or a sorted T cell fraction (not recorded which). These receptors all stem from a male donor with ankylosing spondylitis.

This rearrangement joins TRBV28 to TRBJ2-7; 10 positions agree with TRBD1. This CDR3 region has 12 residues. Germline CDR1 and CDR2: MDHEN and SYDVKM. V shed 8 bases and J 5 bases; nucleotides not matched to a gene: 3. The CDR3 is CASWDRGNEQYF. The CDR3 DNA reads as TGTGCCAGCTGGGACAGGGGAAACGAGCAGTACTTC.

The chain is built from TRBV20-1 and TRBJ1-2; 10 nucleotides agree with TRBD1. Germline V lookup: CDR1 DFQATT, CDR2 SNEGSKA (reference sequence). The CDR3 spans 16 residues. J was trimmed by 1 base and V by 5 bases; bases with no gene match: 10. The CDR3 sequence is CSAPPTGGDLNYGYTF. In nucleotides, the CDR3 is TGCAGTGCTCCACCGACAGGGGGCGATCTTAACTATGGCTACACCTTC.

This sequence joins TRBV5-6 and TRBJ2-6, with TRBD1 identical over 7 bases. J gave up 3 bases and V 4 bases, and 10 bases lay outside the gene matches. Germline V CDR1 and CDR2: SGHDT, YYEEEE. The CDR3 consists of 17 residues. CDR3 sequence reads: CASSRVTGMYGANVLTF. CDR3 bases: TGTGCCAGCAGCCGCGTGACAGGGATGTATGGGGCCAACGTCCTGACTTTC.

The chain has TRBV20-1 and TRBJ1-1; D is undetermined. Germline CDR1 and CDR2: DFQATT and SNEGSKA (reference sequence). Trimming cost V 1 base and J 11 bases, with 23 bases left between them. This CDR3 comprises 15 residues. CDR3 loop: CSARVGQVHPLKAFF. The CDR3 bases are TGCAGTGCTAGAGTAGGCCAGGTGCATCCCTTGAAGGCTTTCTTT.

The table lists this clonotype with a few counts. The rearrangement links TRBV5-1 to TRBJ2-7; D might be TRBD1 (5 bases). Trimming removed 4 bases at V and 1 base at J, with 15 bases between. The CDR3 sequence is 15 residues long. Germline-derived CDR1 and CDR2 are SGHRS and YFSETQ. The CDR3, as DNA: TGCGCCAGCAGCCCCAAAGATCAGGGTTCCTACGAGCAGTACTTC. Its translation is CASSPKDQGSYEQYF.

This clonotype was counted between two and nine times. The chain recombines TRBV27 with TRBJ1-6; D unclear. Germline V gives CDR1 MNHEY, CDR2 SMNVEV (reference sequence). V was cut by 4 bases and J by 7 bases, with 11 bases left in between. This CDR3 contains 14 residues. CDR3: CASSSPGLNSPLHF. The CDR3 DNA is TGTGCCAGCAGTTCACCGGGTCTAAATTCACCCCTCCACTTT.

This clonotype was found a few times. The rearrangement links TRBV9 to TRBJ2-3; no clear D gene. There are 14 residues in the CDR3. Germline values: CDR1 SGDLS, CDR2 YYNGEE. The V end was cut by 4 bases, the J end by 0 bases, with 9 bases between. CDR3 in amino acids: CASSPALSTDTQYF. The CDR3 DNA reads TGTGCCAGCAGCCCGGCCCTGAGCACAGATACGCAGTATTTT.

The rearrangement links TRBV4-2 to TRBJ1-2, with TRBD1 as a possible D gene (5 bases). V was cut by 0 bases and J by 3 bases, with 17 bases left in between. CDR3 size: 17 residues. The germline CDR1 and CDR2 sequences are LGHNA and YNFKEQ. CDR3: CASSQDGRGASDYGYTF. The CDR3 coding sequence is TGTGCCAGCAGCCAAGATGGACGGGGCGCGAGTGACTATGGCTACACCTTC.

In its sample, this clonotype was seen a few times. The rearrangement uses TRBV9 and TRBJ1-1; 7 bases match TRBD1. Germline-derived CDR1 and CDR2 are SGDLS and YYNGEE. The J segment lost 4 bases and the V segment lost 3 bases, leaving 6 bases of the junction unmatched. This CDR3 region has 14 residues. CDR3: CASSGGGRTTEAFF. In DNA form, the CDR3 reads TGTGCCAGCAGCGGAGGGGGCAGAACCACTGAAGCTTTCTTT.

This clonotype appeared many times. V is TRBV29-1 and J is TRBJ2-1; D gene unclear. Germline values: CDR1 SQVTM, CDR2 ANQGSEA. The CDR3 consists of 14 residues. Trimming took 0 bases from V and 6 from J, leaving 12 bases between them. The CDR3 coding sequence is TGCAGCGTTGAAGACGCATTTTTGGGCAATGAGCAGTTCTTC. It encodes CSVEDAFLGNEQFF.

This clonotype appeared a few times. CDR3 DNA sequence: TGTGCCAGCAGCCAAGATGTGGCCTTATACGAGCAGTACTTC. Translation gives CASSQDVALYEQYF. The rearrangement joins TRBV4-2 to TRBJ2-7; D not certain. V was cut by 0 bases and J by 4 bases, with 10 bases left in between. This CDR3 has 14 amino acids. The germline CDR1 and CDR2 sequences are LGHNA and YNFKEQ.

The chain employs TRBV20-1 and TRBJ2-3; the match to TRBD2 covers 11 bases. Germline lookup yields CDR1 DFQATT and CDR2 SNEGSKA (reference sequence). Trimming took 5 bases from V and 2 from J; bases not matched to a gene: 3. The CDR3 length is 14 residues. Written as DNA, the CDR3 is TGCAGTGCTCAACTAGCGGGGGACACAGATACGCAGTATTTT. This gives the protein CSAQLAGDTDTQYF.

The sample holds a few counts of this clonotype. The chain links TRBV6-2 or TRBV6-3 to TRBJ1-5; 9 bases agree with TRBD1. The trim removed 6 bases at V and 0 bases at J, leaving 3 bases unmatched. Germline V CDR1 and CDR2: MNHEY, SVGEGT. This CDR3 spans 15 amino acids. The CDR3 sequence is CASRGDRASNQPQHF. The CDR3 bases are TGTGCCAGCAGGGGGGACAGGGCTAGCAATCAGCCCCAGCATTTT.

The chain carries TRBV4-3 and TRBJ2-7; D gene ambiguous. Trimming stripped 0 bases from V and 5 bases from J, with 11 bases between. CDR1 and CDR2 from the germline V gene are LGHNA and YSLEER. The CDR3 totals 14 residues. The CDR3 here is CASSQDWLIHEQYF. DNA for the CDR3: TGCGCCAGCAGCCAAGATTGGTTGATCCACGAGCAGTACTTC.

This clonotype was recorded at least ten times. This chain links TRBV5-1 with TRBJ1-1; D remains unclear. The germline gives CDR1 SGHRS, CDR2 YFSETQ. The CDR3 length is 13 residues. Trimming pared 4 bases from V and 4 bases from J, leaving 11 bases between. DNA of the CDR3: TGCGCCAGCAGCATGATGGTAGGCACTGAAGCTTTCTTT. This encodes CASSMMVGTEAFF.

In DNA form, the CDR3 reads TGCAGTGCTAGCCCGGGACAGGTGGCGTACAATGAGCAGTTCTTC. Its translation is CSASPGQVAYNEQFF. The genes are TRBV20-1 and TRBJ2-1, with 8 bases fitting TRBD1. CDR1 DFQATT and CDR2 SNEGSKA come from the germline V gene (reference sequence). Trimming removed 3 bases from V and 4 bases from J; junction bases left unmatched: 8. This CDR3 has 15 residues.

There are a few counts of this clonotype. The chain recombines TRBV6-5 with TRBJ2-5; a possible D gene is TRBD1 (7 bases). The CDR3 is 15 residues long. Germline V gives CDR1 MNHEY, CDR2 SVGAGI. V was pared by 0 bases and J by 2 bases, with 10 bases between. CDR3 bases: TGTGCCAGCAGTTACTCGTCAGGGGGGCAAGAGACCCAGTACTTC. Translated, it gives CASSYSSGGQETQYF.

The CDR3 is CASSPPGQDYPSYNSPLHF. The DNA of the CDR3 is TGTGCCAGCAGCCCGCCGGGACAGGATTACCCCTCCTATAATTCACCCCTCCACTTT. V usage is TRBV11-2 and J usage is TRBJ1-6, with 8 bases identical to TRBD1. The V and J ends lost 5 bases and 0 bases, in that order; junction bases with no gene match: 12. The CDR3 spans 19 residues. CDR1 is SGHAT, CDR2 FQNNGV, per germline.

This clonotype was recorded many times. The rearrangement links TRBV9 to TRBJ2-2, with 8 bases identical to TRBD1. The CDR3 spans 14 residues. The ends lost 6 bases at V and 7 bases at J; junction bases unmatched: 8. Germline V CDR1 and CDR2: SGDLS, YYNGEE. The CDR3 coding sequence is TGTGCCAGCAATTCCAGGGGGCAGGACGGGGAGCTGTTTTTT. This sequence encodes CASNSRGQDGELFF. Full variable domain (missing parts from reference TRBV9 and TRBJ2-2): DSGVTQTPKHLITATGQRVTLRCSPRSGDLSVYWYQQSLDQGLQFLIQYYNGEERAKGNILERFSAQQFPDLHSELNLSSLELGDSALYFCASNSRGQDGELFFGEGSRLTVL.

This chain connects TRBV7-2 to TRBJ2-5; the D is unclear. V was shortened by 5 bases and J by 0 bases, with 16 bases between the two germline ends. The CDR3 is made up of 16 amino acids. Germline V gene sequence: CDR1 SGHTA, CDR2 FQGNSA. The CDR3 DNA follows: TGTGCCAGCAGCACTCGACCCCAAAGAAACCAAGAGACCCAGTACTTC. Its translation: CASSTRPQRNQETQYF. The full variable domain, completed using reference TRBV7-2 and TRBJ2-5, is GAGVSQSPSNKVTEKGKDVELRCDPISGHTALYWYRQSLGQGLEFLIYFQGNSAPDKSGLPSDRFSAERTGGSVSTLTIQRTQQEDSAVYLCASSTRPQRNQETQYFGPGTRLLVL.

The chain combines TRBV6-6 with TRBJ2-2; D not certain. V was pared by 2 bases and J by 6 bases, with 7 bases between. Germline loops: CDR1 MNHNY, CDR2 SVGAGI (reference sequence). CDR3 length: 13 residues. The CDR3 sequence is CASSYARAGELFF. Written as DNA, the CDR3 is TGTGCCAGCAGTTACGCCCGGGCCGGGGAGCTGTTTTTT.